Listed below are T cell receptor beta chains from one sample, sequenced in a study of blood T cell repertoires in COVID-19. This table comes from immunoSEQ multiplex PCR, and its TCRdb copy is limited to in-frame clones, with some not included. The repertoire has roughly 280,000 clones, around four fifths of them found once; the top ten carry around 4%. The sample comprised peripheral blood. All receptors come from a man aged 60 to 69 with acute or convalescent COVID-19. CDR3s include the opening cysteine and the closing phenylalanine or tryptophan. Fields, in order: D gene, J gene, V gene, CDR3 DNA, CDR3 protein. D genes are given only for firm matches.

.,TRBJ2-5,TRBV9,TGTGCCAGCAGCGTAGGGAGAACCCAGTACTTC,CASSVGRTQYF
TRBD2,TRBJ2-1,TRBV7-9,TGTGCCAGCAGCTTAGTAGGTTGGAGCGGGAGAGGTGACAATGAGCAGTTCTTC,CASSLVGWSGRGDNEQFF
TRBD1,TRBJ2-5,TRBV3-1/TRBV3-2,TGTGCCAGCAGCCCCAGGGACAGGCAGACCCAGTACTTC,CASSPRDRQTQYF
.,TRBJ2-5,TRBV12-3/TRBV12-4,TGTGCCAGCAGCCTTCAAGAGACCCAGTACTTC,CASSLQETQYF
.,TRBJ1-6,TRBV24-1,TGTGCCACCAGTGATTACAGGGCCTATAATTCACCCCTCCACTTT,CATSDYRAYNSPLHF
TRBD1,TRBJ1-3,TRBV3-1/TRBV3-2,TGTGCCAGCAGCCCGGGACAGGGGGCAACTGGAAACACCATATATTTT,CASSPGQGATGNTIYF
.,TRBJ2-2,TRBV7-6,TGTGCCAGCAGCTTAGTAGGGACATCATGGTTCAGGGAGCTGTTTTTT,CASSLVGTSWFRELFF
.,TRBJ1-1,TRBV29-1,TGCAGCGCTAGTGGGGGGAGCACTGAAGCTTTCTTT,CSASGGSTEAFF
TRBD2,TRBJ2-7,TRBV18,TGTGCCAGCTCACCAACTAGCGGGAGGGGTCCCTCCTACGAGCAGTACTTC,CASSPTSGRGPSYEQYF
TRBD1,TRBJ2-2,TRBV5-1,TGCGCCAGCTTAATAGGGACAGGAAGCACCGGGGAGCTGTTTTTT,CASLIGTGSTGELFF
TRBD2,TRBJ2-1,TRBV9,TGTGCCAGCAGTCGAGCGGGAGCGGCCATCTACAATGAGCAGTTCTTC,CASSRAGAAIYNEQFF
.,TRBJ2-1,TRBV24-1,TGTGCCACCAGTGATTCGGTCGGTGACACCCGATACAATGAGCAGTTCTTC,CATSDSVGDTRYNEQFF
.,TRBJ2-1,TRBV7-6,TGTGCCAGCAGCTCAGGGGCCTGGAGCTCCTACAATGAGCAGTTCTTC,CASSSGAWSSYNEQFF
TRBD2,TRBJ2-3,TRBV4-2,TGTGCCAGCAGCCAAGATACGGGGGGGCGTGGCGATACGCAGTATTTT,CASSQDTGGRGDTQYF
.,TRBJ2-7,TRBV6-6,TGTGCCAGCAGTCGGTCGGACTCGCCGATTTCCTACGAGCAGTACTTC,CASSRSDSPISYEQYF